This T cell receptor (beta chain) was observed in a study of CD8 T cells in ankylosing spondylitis. General study points: Clones linked to disease were reported to show significant enrichment in matched ankylosing spondylitis synovial fluid. Clones linked with disease were CD8+ and fairly uncommon in the peripheral blood. A TCR beta motif made of fewer than ten highly homologous variants seemed typical of ankylosing spondylitis blood. Previous work reported some of these motif variants in the synovial fluid and blood of reactive arthritis.

This clonotype came up once. Its antigen remains unknown. Preparation of TCR beta libraries was done by quantitative 5'-RACE with molecular barcodes. Via MiXCR, TCRdb re-called the 5' RACE reads, giving one row per CDR3 protein. The sample contains about 480,000 distinct CDR3 sequences, 15% to 20% of which appear only once. Germline CDR1 reads WSHSY; CDR2 reads SAAADI. The CDR3 extends over 15 amino acids. The ends lost 3 bases at V and 1 base at J; junction bases unmatched: 3. Sequencing was done on a sample of blood, either unsorted or a sorted T cell fraction (not recorded which). The chain couples TRBV10-2 to TRBJ2-1; 7 bases line up with TRBD1. The receptor's source is a male donor with ankylosing spondylitis. The CDR3 loop is CASSEFRGSYNEQFF. CDR3 nucleotides: TGCGCCAGCAGTGAATTCAGGGGGTCCTACAATGAGCAGTTCTTC.